The sequence of this TCR beta chain was determined in a study of T cells in Graves' hyperthyroidism and ophthalmopathy. This CDR3 has 15 residues. V dropped 5 bases and J dropped 5 bases, with 16 bases sitting between them. In germline, CDR1 is MGHDK, CDR2 SYGVNS. Researchers amplified the TCR beta CDR3 regions from RNA transcripts. The HTBI primer set drove a first-round RT-PCR of the TCR CDR3. TCRdb passed the multiplex PCR reads through MiXCR, listing each CDR3 protein once. The sample yields roughly 40,000 distinct CDR3 sequences, under 60% seen once. The study included ophthalmopathy patients with Clinical Activity Score at least 3, NOSPECS grade at least 4 and duration under 3 months. PBMCs stemmed from about 9.5 ml fresh peripheral blood.

Specimen: blood. This chain connects TRBV25-1 to TRBJ2-1, with D perhaps TRBD2 (6 bases). The sequence was obtained from a man aged 40-49 years with Graves' ophthalmopathy. CDR3 amino acids: CASSMMRGSHNEQFF. As DNA, the CDR3 is TGTGCCAGCAGTATGATGCGGGGATCCCACAATGAGCAGTTCTTC.